This T cell receptor (beta chain) comes out of a study of cytomegalovirus exposure and HLA in healthy donors. Overall study results and limits: While the bulk of TCR sequences proved rare, some public TCRs turned up in many donors. There were 150 or so TCR beta chains listed as cytomegalovirus-associated. In a later analysis, compared with equally common non-associated chains, HLA-associated beta chains were more expanded.

Primers: 60 Vbeta forward and 13 Jbeta reverse. Only in-frame clones appear in the TCRdb table, and some are missing; sequencing was by immunoSEQ multiplex PCR. This sample has about 150,000 clones, with over 75% found just once. For this clone: The antigen is not known.

The CDR3 has 15 residues. The J segment lost 1 base and the V segment lost 6 bases, leaving 8 bases of the junction unmatched. The germline gives CDR1 MNHEY, CDR2 SMNVEV (reference sequence). This TCR came from a woman aged 25 to 39 in good health and CMV-seronegative. This chain uses TRBV27 with TRBJ2-7, with 8 bases fitting TRBD1. What was sequenced was PBMCs. The DNA of the CDR3 is TGTGCCAGCAGACCCCGGGACAGGCCTTCCTACGAGCAGTACTTC. Protein sequence: CASRPRDRPSYEQYF.